This TCR beta chain comes out of a study of blood T cell repertoires in COVID-19. At the level of the study: Whether acute or convalescent, the COVID-19 samples came from the United States, Italy and Spain. The cDNA or gDNA used as material had been derived from T cells, B-cell-depleted T cells, or PBMCs.

The ends lost 0 bases at V and 5 bases at J; junction bases unmatched: 10. The CDR3 is made up of 17 amino acids. The V gene's germline CDR1 is LGHNA and CDR2 YNFKEQ. This clone was detected only a few times. The assay was immunoSEQ multiplex PCR, and TCRdb's table has in-frame clones only and misses some. Here the sample spans 200,000 to 250,000 clones, roughly 80% being singletons. Input material: peripheral blood. The chain combines TRBV4-2 with TRBJ2-5; TRBD2 aligns across 9 bases. The sequence derives from a woman aged 80 or over with COVID-19, enrolled during active disease. CDR3 DNA sequence: TGTGCCAGCAGCCAAGATCCACGCGGGGGGGGCAGGGAGACCCAGTACTTC. Translation gives CASSQDPRGGGRETQYF.